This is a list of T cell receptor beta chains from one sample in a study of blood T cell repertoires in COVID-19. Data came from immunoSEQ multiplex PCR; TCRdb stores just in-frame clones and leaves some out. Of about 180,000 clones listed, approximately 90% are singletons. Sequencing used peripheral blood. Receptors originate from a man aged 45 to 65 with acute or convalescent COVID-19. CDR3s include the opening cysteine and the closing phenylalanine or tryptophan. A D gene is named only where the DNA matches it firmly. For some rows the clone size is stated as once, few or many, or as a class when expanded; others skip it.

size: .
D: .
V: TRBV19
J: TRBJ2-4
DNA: TGTGCCAGTAGTATAGACCTAGGGGCAGAGAAAAACATTCAGTACTTC
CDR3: CASSIDLGAEKNIQYF

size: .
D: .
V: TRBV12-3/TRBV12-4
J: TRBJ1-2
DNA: TGTGCCAGCAGTTTCTTGAACTTCTATGGCTACACCTTC
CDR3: CASSFLNFYGYTF

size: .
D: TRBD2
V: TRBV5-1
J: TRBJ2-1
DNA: TGCGCCAGCGGATTGACTAGCGGGAGTTCGACGGGGACGGAGCAGTTCTTC
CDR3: CASGLTSGSSTGTEQFF

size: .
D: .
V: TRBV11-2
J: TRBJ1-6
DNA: TGTGCCAGCAGCTTAAGGGACACTAATTCACCCCTCCACTTT
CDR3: CASSLRDTNSPLHF

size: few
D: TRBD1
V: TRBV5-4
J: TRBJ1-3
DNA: TGTGCCAGCAGCTTACAGGGGGGAAACACCATATATTTT
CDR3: CASSLQGGNTIYF

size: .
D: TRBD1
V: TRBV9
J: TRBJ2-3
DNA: TGTGCCAGCAACGAAGGGGATCAGGGGGCCCAAGATACGCAGTATTTT
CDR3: CASNEGDQGAQDTQYF

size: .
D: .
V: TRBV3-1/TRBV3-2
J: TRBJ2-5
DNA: TGTGCCAGCAGCCAAGATCCGTGGACTACTAGGGAGACCCAGTACTTC
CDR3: CASSQDPWTTRETQYF

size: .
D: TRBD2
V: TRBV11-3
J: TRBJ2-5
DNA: TGTGCCAGCAGCTTATCCCCTCCGGGCGGGGGGGCGGAGACCCAGTACTTC
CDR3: CASSLSPPGGGAETQYF

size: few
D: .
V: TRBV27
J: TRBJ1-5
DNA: TGTGCCAGCAGCCGCCGGGTTGAGCTCCTTAGCAATCAGCCCCAGCATTTT
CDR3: CASSRRVELLSNQPQHF

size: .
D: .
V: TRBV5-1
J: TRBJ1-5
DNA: TGCGCCAGCAGCCCCTACCCCGCATTAGACAGTGGGGTCGGCAATCAGCCCCAGCATTTT
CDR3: CASSPYPALDSGVGNQPQHF

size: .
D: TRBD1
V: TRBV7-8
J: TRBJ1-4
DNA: TGTGCCAGCAGCCCCTTGACAGGGAGTGCGACTAATGAAAAACTGTTTTTT
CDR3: CASSPLTGSATNEKLFF

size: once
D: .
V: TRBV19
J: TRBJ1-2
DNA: TGTGCCAGCAATCTACAGGGCGTAGGTGGCTACACCTTC
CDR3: CASNLQGVGGYTF

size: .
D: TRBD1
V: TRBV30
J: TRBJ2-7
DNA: TGTGCCTGGAGCAGGGACAGCTCCTACGAGCAGTACTTC
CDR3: CAWSRDSSYEQYF

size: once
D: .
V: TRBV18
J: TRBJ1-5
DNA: TGTGCCAGCTCACCAGGGGCGGCGGTAACGCCCCAGCATTTT
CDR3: CASSPGAAVTPQHF

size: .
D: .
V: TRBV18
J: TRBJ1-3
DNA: TGTGCCAGCTCCCGCCAGGGCCCCTCCGGAAACACCATATATTTT
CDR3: CASSRQGPSGNTIYF

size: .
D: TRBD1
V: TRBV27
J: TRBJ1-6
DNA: TGTGCCAGCAGTAGAGGACAGGGGGTTTCACCCCTCCACTTT
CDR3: CASSRGQGVSPLHF

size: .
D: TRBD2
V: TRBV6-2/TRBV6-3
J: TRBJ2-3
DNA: TGTGCCAGCAGTTACGCTCGGACTAGCGGGAGAGAGGGTACGCAGTATTTT
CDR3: CASSYARTSGREGTQYF

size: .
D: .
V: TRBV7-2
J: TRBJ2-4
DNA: TGTGCCAGCATGATTCCGGGGGACATTCAGTACTTC
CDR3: CASMIPGDIQYF

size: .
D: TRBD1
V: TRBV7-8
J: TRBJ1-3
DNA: TGTGCCAGCAGCTCGGACAGGGTGGGTGGAAACACCATATATTTT
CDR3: CASSSDRVGGNTIYF

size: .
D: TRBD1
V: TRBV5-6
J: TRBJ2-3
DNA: TGTGCCAGCAGCCTGACCGGGACAGGGGCGCCAGATACGCAGTATTTT
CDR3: CASSLTGTGAPDTQYF

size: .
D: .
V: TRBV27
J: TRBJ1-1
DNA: TGTGCCAGCAGTTATGGGCAGAACACTGAAGCTTTCTTT
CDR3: CASSYGQNTEAFF

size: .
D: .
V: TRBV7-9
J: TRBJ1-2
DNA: TGTGCCAGCAGCCCCACTACAGGGACCTATGGCTACACCTTC
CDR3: CASSPTTGTYGYTF

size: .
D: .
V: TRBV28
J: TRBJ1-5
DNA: TGTGCCAGCACTATAACTCGCCAGCCCCAGCATTTT
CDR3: CASTITRQPQHF